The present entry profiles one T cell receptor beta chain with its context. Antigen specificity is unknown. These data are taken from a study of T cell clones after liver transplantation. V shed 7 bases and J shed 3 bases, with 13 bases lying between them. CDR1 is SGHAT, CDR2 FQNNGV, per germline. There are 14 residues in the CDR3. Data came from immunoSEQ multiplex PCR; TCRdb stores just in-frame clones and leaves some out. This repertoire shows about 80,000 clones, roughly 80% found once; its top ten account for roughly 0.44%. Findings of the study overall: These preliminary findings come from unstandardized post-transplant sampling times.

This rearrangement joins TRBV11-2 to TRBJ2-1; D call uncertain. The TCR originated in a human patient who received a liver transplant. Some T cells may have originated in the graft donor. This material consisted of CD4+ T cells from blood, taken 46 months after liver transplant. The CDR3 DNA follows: TGTGCCAGCACCCCCTCGAGGAGCTACAATGAGCAGTTCTTC. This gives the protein CASTPSRSYNEQFF.